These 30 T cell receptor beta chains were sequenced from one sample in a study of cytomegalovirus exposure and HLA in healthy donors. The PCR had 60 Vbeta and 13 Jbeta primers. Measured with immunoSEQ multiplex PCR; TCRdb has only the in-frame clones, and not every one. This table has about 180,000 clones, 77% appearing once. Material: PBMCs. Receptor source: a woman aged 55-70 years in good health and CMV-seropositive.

Here the CDR3 DNA reads TGCAGCCTGTGGACAGGGTCGGGCGAGCAGTACTTC. Translating it yields CSLWTGSGEQYF. The chain couples TRBV29-1 to TRBJ2-7; 8 bases align to TRBD1. CDR1 and CDR2 from the germline V gene are SQVTM and ANQGSEA. This CDR3 has 12 amino acids. Trimming cost V 8 bases and J 6 bases; bases outside gene matches: 9.

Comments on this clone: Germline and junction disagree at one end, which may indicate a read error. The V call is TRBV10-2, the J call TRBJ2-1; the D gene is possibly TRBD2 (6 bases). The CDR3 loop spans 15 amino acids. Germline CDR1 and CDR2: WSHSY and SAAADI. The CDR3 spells CASTANAGPHNEQLF. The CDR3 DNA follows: TGCGCCAGCACCGCTAATGCGGGGCCCCACAATGAGCAGCTCTTC.

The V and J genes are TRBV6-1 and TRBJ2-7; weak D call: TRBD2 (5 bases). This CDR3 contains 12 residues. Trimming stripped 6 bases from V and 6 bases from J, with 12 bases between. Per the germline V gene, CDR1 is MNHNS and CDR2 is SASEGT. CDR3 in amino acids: CASRAALTEQYF. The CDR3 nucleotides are TGTGCCAGCAGAGCGGCGTTAACCGAGCAGTACTTC.

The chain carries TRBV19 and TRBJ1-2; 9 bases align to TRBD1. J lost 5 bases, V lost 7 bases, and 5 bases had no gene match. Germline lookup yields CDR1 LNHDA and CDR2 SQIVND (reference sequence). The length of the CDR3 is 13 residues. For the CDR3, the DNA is TGTGCCAGTACCCGGGACAGGGCGTATGGCTACACCTTC. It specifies CASTRDRAYGYTF.

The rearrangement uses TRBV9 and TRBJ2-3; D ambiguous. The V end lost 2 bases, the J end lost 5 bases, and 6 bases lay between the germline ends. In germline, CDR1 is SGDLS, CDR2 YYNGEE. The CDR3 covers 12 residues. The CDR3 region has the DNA TGTGCCAGCAGCGTTTCGGGAGATACGCAGTATTTT. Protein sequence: CASSVSGDTQYF. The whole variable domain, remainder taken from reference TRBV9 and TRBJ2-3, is DSGVTQTPKHLITATGQRVTLRCSPRSGDLSVYWYQQSLDQGLQFLIQYYNGEERAKGNILERFSAQQFPDLHSELNLSSLELGDSALYFCASSVSGDTQYFGPGTRLTVL.

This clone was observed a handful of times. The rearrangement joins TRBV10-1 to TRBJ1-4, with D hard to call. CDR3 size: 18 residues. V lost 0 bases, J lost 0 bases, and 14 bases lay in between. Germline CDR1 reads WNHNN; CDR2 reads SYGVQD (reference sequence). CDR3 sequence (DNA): TGCGCCAGCAGTGAGTCGGTAGGCGGCCTGACAACTAATGAAAAACTGTTTTTT. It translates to CASSESVGGLTTNEKLFF.

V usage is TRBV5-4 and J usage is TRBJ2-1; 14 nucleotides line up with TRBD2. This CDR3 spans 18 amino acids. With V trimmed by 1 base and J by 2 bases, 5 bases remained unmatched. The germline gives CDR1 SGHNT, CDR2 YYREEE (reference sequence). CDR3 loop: CASSLLGTSGRAYNEQFF. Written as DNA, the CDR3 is TGTGCCAGCAGCTTGCTAGGGACTAGCGGGAGAGCCTACAATGAGCAGTTCTTC. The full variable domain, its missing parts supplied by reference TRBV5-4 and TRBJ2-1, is ETGVTQSPTHLIKTRGQQVTLRCSSQSGHNTVSWYQQALGQGPQFIFQYYREEENGRGNFPPRFSGLQFPNYSSELNVNALELDDSALYLCASSLLGTSGRAYNEQFFGPGTRLTVL.

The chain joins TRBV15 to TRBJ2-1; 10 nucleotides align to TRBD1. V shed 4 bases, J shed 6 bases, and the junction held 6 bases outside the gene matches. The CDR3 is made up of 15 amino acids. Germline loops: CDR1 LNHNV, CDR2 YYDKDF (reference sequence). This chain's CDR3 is CATSTDRGLGNEQFF. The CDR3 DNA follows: TGTGCCACCAGCACCGACAGGGGGCTAGGCAATGAGCAGTTCTTC. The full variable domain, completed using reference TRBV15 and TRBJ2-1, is DAMVIQNPRYQVTQFGKPVTLSCSQTLNHNVMYWYQQKSSQAPKLLFHYYDKDFNNEADTPDNFQSRRPNTSFCFLDIRSPGLGDTAMYLCATSTDRGLGNEQFFGPGTRLTVL.

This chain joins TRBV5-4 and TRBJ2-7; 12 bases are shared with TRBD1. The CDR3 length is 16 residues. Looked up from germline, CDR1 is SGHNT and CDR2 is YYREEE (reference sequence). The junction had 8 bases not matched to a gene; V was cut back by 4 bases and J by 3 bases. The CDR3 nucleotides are TGTGCCAGCAGCCCCGGGGGGGACAGGGGGCTCTACGAGCAGTACTTC. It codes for CASSPGGDRGLYEQYF.

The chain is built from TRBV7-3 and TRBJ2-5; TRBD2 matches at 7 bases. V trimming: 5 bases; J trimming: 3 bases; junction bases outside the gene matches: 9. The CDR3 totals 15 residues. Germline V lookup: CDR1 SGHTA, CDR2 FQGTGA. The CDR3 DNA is TGTGCCAGCAGCCAGTGGGGCAGCGGGGAAGAGACCCAGTACTTC. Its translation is CASSQWGSGEETQYF.

This CDR3 is CASSPSPGQVYEQYF. CDR3 DNA: TGCGCCAGCAGCCCCTCCCCGGGACAGGTCTACGAGCAGTACTTC. The chain is built from TRBV5-1 and TRBJ2-7; 8 nucleotides match TRBD1. The J segment lost 3 bases and the V segment lost 4 bases, leaving 9 bases of the junction unmatched. The CDR3 has 15 amino acids. Germline V gene lookup returns CDR1 SGHRS and CDR2 YFSETQ.

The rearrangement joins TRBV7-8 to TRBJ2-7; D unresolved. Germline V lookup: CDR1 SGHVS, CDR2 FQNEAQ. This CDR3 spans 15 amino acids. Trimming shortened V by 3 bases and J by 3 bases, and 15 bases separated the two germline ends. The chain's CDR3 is CASSFGQAENYEQYF. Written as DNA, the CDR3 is TGTGCCAGCAGCTTTGGGCAGGCAGAAAACTACGAGCAGTACTTC.

CDR3 nucleotide sequence: TGTGCCAGTAGTCGACTCGGAGGTCAGGTCTCCTATAATTCACCCCTCCACTTT. Translated: CASSRLGGQVSYNSPLHF. The rearrangement uses TRBV19 and TRBJ1-6; no firm D call. CDR3 length equals 18 residues. Germline loops: CDR1 LNHDA, CDR2 SQIVND (reference sequence). V was cut by 5 bases and J by 0 bases, with 17 bases left in between.

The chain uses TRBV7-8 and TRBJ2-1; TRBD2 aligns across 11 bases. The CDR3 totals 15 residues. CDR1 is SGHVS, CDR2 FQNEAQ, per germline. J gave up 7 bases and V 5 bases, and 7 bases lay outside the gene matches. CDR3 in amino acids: CASSDRLAGMNEQFF. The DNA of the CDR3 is TGTGCCAGCAGCGACAGACTAGCGGGGATGAATGAGCAGTTCTTC.

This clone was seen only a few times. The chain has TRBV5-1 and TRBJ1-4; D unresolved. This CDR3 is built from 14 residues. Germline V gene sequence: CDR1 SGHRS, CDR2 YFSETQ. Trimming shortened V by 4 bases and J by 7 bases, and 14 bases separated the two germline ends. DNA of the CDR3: TGCGCCAGCAGCCGTGCCCGGTTTGGTGAAAAACTGTTTTTT. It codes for CASSRARFGEKLFF.

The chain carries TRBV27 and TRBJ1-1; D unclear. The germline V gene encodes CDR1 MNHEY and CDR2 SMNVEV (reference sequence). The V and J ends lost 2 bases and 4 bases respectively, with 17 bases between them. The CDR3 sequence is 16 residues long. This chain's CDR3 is CASSLATTQRGTEAFF. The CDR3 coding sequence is TGTGCCAGCAGTTTAGCCACGACACAACGGGGCACTGAAGCTTTCTTT.

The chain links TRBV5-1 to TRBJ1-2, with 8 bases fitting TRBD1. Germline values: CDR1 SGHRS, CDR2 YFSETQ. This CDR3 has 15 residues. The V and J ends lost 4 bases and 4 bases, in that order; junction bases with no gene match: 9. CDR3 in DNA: TGCGCCAGCAGCAGCGGACAGGGCGAGATCTATGGCTACACCTTC. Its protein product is CASSSGQGEIYGYTF.

CDR3: CASSRAGPGGITEAFF. CDR3 nucleotides: TGTGCCAGCAGCCGGGCCGGGCCGGGGGGGATCACTGAAGCTTTCTTT. The V gene is TRBV5-6, the J gene TRBJ1-1, with D maybe TRBD1 (5 bases). Trimming pared 4 bases from V and 4 bases from J, leaving 20 bases between. The CDR3 sequence is 16 residues long. Per the germline V gene, CDR1 is SGHDT and CDR2 is YYEEEE.

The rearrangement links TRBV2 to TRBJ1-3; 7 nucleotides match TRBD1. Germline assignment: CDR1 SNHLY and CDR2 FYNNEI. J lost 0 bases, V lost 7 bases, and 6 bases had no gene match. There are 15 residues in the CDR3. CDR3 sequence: CASIGGQSSGNTIYF. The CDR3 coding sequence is TGTGCCAGCATAGGGGGCCAGAGCTCTGGAAACACCATATATTTT.

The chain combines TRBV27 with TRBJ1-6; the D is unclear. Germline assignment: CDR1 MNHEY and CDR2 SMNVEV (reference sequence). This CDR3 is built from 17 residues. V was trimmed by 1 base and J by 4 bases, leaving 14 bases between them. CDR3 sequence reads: CASSLLINIPYNSPLHF. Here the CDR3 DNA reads TGTGCCAGCAGTTTATTAATTAACATCCCATATAATTCACCCCTCCACTTT.

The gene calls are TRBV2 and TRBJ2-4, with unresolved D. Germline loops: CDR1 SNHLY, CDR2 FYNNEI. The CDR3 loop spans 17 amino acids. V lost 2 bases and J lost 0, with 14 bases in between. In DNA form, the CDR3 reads TGTGCCAGCAGTGAACGCGGCAGCCCACTAGCCAAAAACATTCAGTACTTC. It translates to CASSERGSPLAKNIQYF.

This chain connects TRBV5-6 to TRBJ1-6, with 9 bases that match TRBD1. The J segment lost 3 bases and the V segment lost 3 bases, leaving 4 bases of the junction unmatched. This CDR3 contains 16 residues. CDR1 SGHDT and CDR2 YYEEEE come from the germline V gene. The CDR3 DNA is TGTGCCAGCAGCTACGGACAGGGGCGCTATAATTCACCCCTCCACTTT. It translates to CASSYGQGRYNSPLHF.

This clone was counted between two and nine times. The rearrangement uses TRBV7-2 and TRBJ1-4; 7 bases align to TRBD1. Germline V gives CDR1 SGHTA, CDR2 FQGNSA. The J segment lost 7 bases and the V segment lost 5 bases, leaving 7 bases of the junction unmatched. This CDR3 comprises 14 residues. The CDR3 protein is CASSLQGSGEKLFF. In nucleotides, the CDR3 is TGTGCCAGCAGCCTACAGGGGAGTGGTGAAAAACTGTTTTTT. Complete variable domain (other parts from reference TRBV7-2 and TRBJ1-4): GAGVSQSPSNKVTEKGKDVELRCDPISGHTALYWYRQSLGQGLEFLIYFQGNSAPDKSGLPSDRFSAERTGGSVSTLTIQRTQQEDSAVYLCASSLQGSGEKLFFGSGTQLSVL.

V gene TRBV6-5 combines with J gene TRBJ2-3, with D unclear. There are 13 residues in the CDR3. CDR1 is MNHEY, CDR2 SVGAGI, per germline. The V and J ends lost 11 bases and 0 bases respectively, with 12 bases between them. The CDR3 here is CAVRSDSTDTQYF. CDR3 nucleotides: TGTGCCGTAAGGAGCGATAGCACAGATACGCAGTATTTT.

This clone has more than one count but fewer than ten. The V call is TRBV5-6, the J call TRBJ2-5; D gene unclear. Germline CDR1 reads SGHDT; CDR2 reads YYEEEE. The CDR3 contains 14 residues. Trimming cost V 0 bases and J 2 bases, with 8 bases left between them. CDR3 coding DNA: TGTGCCAGCAGCTTGGCCACAATGCAAGAGACCCAGTACTTC. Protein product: CASSLATMQETQYF.

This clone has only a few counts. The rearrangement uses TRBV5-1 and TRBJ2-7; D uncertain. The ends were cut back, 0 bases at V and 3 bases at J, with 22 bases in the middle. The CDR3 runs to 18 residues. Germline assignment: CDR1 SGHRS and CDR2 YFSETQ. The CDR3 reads CASSLASPAASSHYEQYF. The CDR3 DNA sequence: TGCGCCAGCAGCTTGGCAAGTCCCGCGGCCTCTTCCCACTACGAGCAGTACTTC.

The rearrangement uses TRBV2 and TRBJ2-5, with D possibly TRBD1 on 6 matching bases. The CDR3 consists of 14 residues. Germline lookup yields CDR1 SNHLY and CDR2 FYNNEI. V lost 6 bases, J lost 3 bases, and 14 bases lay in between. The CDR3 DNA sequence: TGTGCCAGCAGGCCCTCCGGGACAAAAGAGACCCAGTACTTC. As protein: CASRPSGTKETQYF. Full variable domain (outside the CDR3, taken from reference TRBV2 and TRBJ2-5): EPEVTQTPSHQVTQMGQEVILRCVPISNHLYFYWYRQILGQKVEFLVSFYNNEISEKSEIFDDQFSVERPDGSNFTLKIRSTKLEDSAMYFCASRPSGTKETQYFGPGTRLLVL.

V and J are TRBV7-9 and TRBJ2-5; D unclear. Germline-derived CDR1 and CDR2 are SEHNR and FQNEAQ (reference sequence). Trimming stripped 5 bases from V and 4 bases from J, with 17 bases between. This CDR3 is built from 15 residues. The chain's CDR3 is CASSTRIQFRETQYF. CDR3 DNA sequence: TGTGCCAGCAGCACAAGAATTCAGTTCAGAGAGACCCAGTACTTC.

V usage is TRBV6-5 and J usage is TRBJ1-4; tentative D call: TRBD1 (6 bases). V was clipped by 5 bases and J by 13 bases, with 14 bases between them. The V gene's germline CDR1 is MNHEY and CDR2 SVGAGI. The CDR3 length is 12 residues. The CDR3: CASSPLRGRLFF. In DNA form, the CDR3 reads TGTGCCAGCAGTCCTCTCAGGGGCAGACTGTTTTTT.

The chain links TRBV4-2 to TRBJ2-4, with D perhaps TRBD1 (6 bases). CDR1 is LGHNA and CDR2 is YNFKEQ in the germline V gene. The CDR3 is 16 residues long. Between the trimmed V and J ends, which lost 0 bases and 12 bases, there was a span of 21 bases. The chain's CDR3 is CASSQEEERGRHSQYF. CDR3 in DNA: TGTGCCAGCAGCCAAGAGGAGGAGAGGGGGAGACACAGTCAGTACTTC.